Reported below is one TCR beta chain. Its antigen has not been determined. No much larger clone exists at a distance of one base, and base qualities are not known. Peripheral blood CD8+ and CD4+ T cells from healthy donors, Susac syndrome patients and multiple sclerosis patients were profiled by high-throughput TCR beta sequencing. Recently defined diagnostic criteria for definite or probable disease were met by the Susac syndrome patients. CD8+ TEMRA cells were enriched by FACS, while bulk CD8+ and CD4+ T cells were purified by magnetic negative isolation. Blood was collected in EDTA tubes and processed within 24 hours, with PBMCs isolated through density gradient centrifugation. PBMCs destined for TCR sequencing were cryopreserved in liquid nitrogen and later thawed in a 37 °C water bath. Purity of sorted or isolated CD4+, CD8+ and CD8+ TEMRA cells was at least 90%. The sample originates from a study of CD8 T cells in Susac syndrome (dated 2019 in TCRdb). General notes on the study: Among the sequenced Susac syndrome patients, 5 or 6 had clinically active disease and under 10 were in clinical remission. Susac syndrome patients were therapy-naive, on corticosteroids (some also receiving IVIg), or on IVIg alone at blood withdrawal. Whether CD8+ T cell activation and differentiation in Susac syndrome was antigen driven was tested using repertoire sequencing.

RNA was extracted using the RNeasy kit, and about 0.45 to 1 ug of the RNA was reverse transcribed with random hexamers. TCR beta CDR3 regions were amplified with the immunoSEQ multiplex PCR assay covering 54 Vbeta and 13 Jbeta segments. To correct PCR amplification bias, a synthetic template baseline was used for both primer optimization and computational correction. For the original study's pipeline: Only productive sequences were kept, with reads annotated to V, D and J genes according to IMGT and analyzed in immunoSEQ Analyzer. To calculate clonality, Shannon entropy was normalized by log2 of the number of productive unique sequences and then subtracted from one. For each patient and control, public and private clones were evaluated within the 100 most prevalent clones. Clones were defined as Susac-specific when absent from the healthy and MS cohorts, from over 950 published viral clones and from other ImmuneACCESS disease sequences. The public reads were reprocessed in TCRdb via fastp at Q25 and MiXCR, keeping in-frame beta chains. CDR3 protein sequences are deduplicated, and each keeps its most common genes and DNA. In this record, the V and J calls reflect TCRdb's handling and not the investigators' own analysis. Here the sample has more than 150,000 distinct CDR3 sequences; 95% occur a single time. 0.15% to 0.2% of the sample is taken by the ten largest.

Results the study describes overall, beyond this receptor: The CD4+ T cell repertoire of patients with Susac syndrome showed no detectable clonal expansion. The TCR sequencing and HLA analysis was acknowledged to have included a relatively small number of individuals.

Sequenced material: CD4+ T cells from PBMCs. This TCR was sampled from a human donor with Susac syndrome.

The CDR3 protein: CSVEGASADIPQETQYF. The DNA sequence is given as TGCAGCGTTGAAGGGGCTAGCGCGGACATCCCCCAAGAGACCCAGTACTTC. The V gene is TRBV29-1 and the J gene is TRBJ2-5, and possibly TRBD2, on 6 matching bases. The germline V gene supplies CDR1 SQVTM and CDR2 ANQGSEA. The CDR3, cysteine through phenylalanine, is 17 amino acids long. Of all the DNA, just the CDR3 is kept, 51 bases in frame from base 1. V is shortened by 1 base, J by 1 base, and the region joining them spans 19 bases.